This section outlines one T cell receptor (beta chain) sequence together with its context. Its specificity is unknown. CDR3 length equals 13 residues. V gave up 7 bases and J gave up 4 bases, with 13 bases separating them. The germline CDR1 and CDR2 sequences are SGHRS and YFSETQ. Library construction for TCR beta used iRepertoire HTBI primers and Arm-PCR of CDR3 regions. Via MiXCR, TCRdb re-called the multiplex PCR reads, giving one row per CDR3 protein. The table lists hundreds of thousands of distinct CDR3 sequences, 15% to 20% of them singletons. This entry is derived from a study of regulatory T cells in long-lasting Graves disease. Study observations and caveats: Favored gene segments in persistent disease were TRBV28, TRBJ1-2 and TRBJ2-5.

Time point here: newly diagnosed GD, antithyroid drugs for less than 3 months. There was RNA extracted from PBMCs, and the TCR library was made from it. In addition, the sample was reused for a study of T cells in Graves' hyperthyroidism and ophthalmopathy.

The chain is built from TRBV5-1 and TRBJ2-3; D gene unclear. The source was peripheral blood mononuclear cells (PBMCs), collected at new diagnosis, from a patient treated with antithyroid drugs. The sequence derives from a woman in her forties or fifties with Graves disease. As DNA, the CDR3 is TGCGCCAGCCTAGGCCTAGTAGCAGATACGCAGTATTTT. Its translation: CASLGLVADTQYF. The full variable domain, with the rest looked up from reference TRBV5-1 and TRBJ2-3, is KAGVTQTPRYLIKTRGQQVTLSCSPISGHRSVSWYQQTPGQGLQFLFEYFSETQRNKGNFPGRFSGRQFSNSRSEMNVSTLELGDSALYLCASLGLVADTQYFGPGTRLTVL.